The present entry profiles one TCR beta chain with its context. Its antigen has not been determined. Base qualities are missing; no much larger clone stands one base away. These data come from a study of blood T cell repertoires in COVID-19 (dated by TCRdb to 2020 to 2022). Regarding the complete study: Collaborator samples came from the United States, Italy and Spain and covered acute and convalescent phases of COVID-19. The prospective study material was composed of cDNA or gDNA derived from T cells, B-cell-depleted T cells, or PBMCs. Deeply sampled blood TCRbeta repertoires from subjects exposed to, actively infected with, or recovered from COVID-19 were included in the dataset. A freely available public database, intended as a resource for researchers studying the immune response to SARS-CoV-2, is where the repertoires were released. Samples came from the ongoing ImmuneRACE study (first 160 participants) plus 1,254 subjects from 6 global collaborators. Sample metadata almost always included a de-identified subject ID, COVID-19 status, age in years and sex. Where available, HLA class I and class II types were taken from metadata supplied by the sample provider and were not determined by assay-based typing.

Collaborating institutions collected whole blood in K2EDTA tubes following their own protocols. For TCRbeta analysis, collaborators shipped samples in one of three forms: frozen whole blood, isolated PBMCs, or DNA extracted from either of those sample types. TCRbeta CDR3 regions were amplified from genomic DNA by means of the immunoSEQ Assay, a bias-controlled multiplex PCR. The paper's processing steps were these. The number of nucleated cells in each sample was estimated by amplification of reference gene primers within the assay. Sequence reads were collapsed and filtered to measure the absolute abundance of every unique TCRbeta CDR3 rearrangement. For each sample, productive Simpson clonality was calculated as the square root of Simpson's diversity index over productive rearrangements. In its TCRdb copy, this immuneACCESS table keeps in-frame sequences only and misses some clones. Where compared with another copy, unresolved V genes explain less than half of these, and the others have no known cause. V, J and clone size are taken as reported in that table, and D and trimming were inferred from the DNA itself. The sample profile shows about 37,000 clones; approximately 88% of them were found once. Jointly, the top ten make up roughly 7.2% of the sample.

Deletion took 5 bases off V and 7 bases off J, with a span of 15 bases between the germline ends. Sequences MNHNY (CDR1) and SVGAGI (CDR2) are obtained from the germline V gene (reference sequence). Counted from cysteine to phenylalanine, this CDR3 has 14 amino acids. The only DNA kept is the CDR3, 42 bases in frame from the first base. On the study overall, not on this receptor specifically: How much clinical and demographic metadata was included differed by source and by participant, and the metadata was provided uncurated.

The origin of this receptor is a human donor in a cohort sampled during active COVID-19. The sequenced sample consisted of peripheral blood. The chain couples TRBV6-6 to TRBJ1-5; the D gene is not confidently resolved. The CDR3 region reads CASSPGEGWQPQHF. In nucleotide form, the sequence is TGTGCCAGCAGTCCCGGGGAGGGCTGGCAGCCCCAGCATTTT.